A selection of T cell receptor beta chains follows, all from one sample in a study of blood T cells in healthy people across ages. MiXCR, run by TCRdb on the 5' RACE reads, gives a single entry per CDR3 protein. Of approximately 1.5 million distinct CDR3 sequences in the sample, about 31% were seen once. Material: blood. The receptor set was obtained from a woman in her twenties or thirties in good health. The CDR3 runs from the conserved cysteine through the conserved F or W. A D gene is named only where the DNA matches it firmly. A row's size may be missing; if present it is once, few, many or a size class.

TRBJ2-3 | once | TRBD2 | TRBV2 | TGTGCCAGCCGAATACTAGCGGGAGACATCACAGATACGCAGTATTTT | CASRILAGDITDTQYF
TRBJ1-5 | . | TRBD1 | TRBV20-1 | TGCAGTGCCGGCGGACAGGGGGTGCGCAATCAGCCCCAGCATTTT | CSAGGQGVRNQPQHF
TRBJ1-1 | few | . | TRBV7-8 | TGTGCCAGTTTCCCGGGACGGTCGCACATGAACACTGAAGCTTTCTTT | CASFPGRSHMNTEAFF
TRBJ2-7 | . | . | TRBV7-6 | TGTGCCAGCAGCTTAGTGGCAGAATCCACCTACGAGCAGTACTTC | CASSLVAESTYEQYF
TRBJ2-1 | . | . | TRBV2 | TGTGCCAGCAGTGCCGGCATCCTTGGGTACTTC | CASSAGILGYF
TRBJ2-2 | . | . | TRBV6-5 | TGTGCCAGCAGTTCACTCCTCGGGGCCGGGGAGCTGTTTTTT | CASSSLLGAGELFF
TRBJ2-5 | many | TRBD1 | TRBV4-1 | TGCGCCAGCAGCCCGGGACAGGGGTATGCGGAGACCCAGTACTTC | CASSPGQGYAETQYF
TRBJ2-2 | . | TRBD2 | TRBV9 | TGTGCCAGCAGCCCCCGTGGTCCTAGCGGGAGGGCGACCGGGGAGCTGTTTTTT | CASSPRGPSGRATGELFF
TRBJ2-7 | . | . | TRBV20-1 | TGCAGTGCTAGAGTTTGGTCTTCCGCTGTTCCTGGGTCCTACGAGCAGTACTTC | CSARVWSSAVPGSYEQYF
TRBJ2-7 | . | TRBD1 | TRBV6-5 | TGTGCCAGCAGGCGCGGGACAGGGAATAGCGAGCAGTACTTC | CASRRGTGNSEQYF
TRBJ2-3 | few | TRBD2 | TRBV6-2/TRBV6-3 | TGTGCCAGCACCCAGGTACTAGCGGGCCTAGATACGCAGTATTTT | CASTQVLAGLDTQYF
TRBJ2-1 | few | TRBD1 | TRBV9 | TGTGCCAGCAGCGTAGAGGGACAGGGCCTACGGGGGCAGTTCTTC | CASSVEGQGLRGQFF
TRBJ2-3 | . | . | TRBV7-8 | TGTGCCAGCAGCTTAACAATAGCTGGGTTAGGCACAGATACGCAGTATTTT | CASSLTIAGLGTDTQYF
TRBJ1-5 | . | TRBD1 | TRBV27 | TGTGCCAGCAGTCCCTTGGGACAGCAGCCCCAGCATTTT | CASSPLGQQPQHF
TRBJ1-2 | . | . | TRBV5-6 | TGTGCCAGCACCGCGGGGTCGCACTATGGCTACACCTTC | CASTAGSHYGYTF
TRBJ1-2 | . | . | TRBV25-1 | TGTGCCAGCAGTGGTTCTGGCTACACCTTC | CASSGSGYTF
TRBJ2-3 | few | TRBD1 | TRBV24-1 | TGTGCCACCAGTGATTCTTTGCGCAGGGGGCCCTACAGCACAGATACGCAGTATTTT | CATSDSLRRGPYSTDTQYF
TRBJ2-7 | . | TRBD1 | TRBV2 | TGTGCCAGCCTGCTAGGACAGGGGGCCGGCGAGCAGTACTTC | CASLLGQGAGEQYF
TRBJ2-7 | many | . | TRBV3-1 | TGTGCCAGCAGCCGACGCAGCTCCTACGAGCAGTACTTC | CASSRRSSYEQYF
TRBJ2-3 | few | TRBD2 | TRBV6-5 | TGTGCCAGCCGGCGGGGAGCGGGGGGTAACACAGATACGCAGTATTTT | CASRRGAGGNTDTQYF
TRBJ2-3 | . | TRBD1 | TRBV2 | TGTGCCAGCAGGTCCCCCGGGACAGGGCGAACAGATACGCAGTATTTT | CASRSPGTGRTDTQYF
TRBJ2-3 | . | . | TRBV14 | TGTGCCAGCAAGACAGTCACTAGCACAGATACGCAGTATTTT | CASKTVTSTDTQYF
TRBJ2-3 | . | . | TRBV4-2 | TGTGCCAGCAGCCACCTACAGGGTACAGATACGCAGTATTTT | CASSHLQGTDTQYF
TRBJ2-5 | . | . | TRBV6-1 | TGTGCCAGCAGTGCGGGGCGTTACAGGGACCCTAGGGAGACCCAGTACTTC | CASSAGRYRDPRETQYF
TRBJ2-1 | few | TRBD2 | TRBV20-1 | TGCAGTGCTAGACCTAGCGGGATTACCGATGAGCAGTTCTTC | CSARPSGITDEQFF
TRBJ1-5 | . | . | TRBV21-1 | TGTGCCAGCAGCAAGCTCCTGGGGGCCGAGGGCAATCAGCCCCAGCATTTT | CASSKLLGAEGNQPQHF
TRBJ2-7 | . | TRBD2 | TRBV29-1 | TGCAGCGTTGAAGCTCATTTTCATCGGGGAGGGATGGGGGTGGCCCAGTACTTC | CSVEAHFHRGGMGVAQYF
TRBJ1-1 | . | . | TRBV5-1 | TGCGCCAGCAGCTCCACTGGTGTTGCGGCTTCGGTCACTGAAGCTTTCTTT | CASSSTGVAASVTEAFF
TRBJ2-3 | few | . | TRBV9 | TGTGCCAGCAGCGTGGAGGGCCCGTCGATCACGCAGTATTTT | CASSVEGPSITQYF
TRBJ2-2 | few | TRBD2 | TRBV5-1 | TGCGCCAGCAGCTCGGGACTAGCGGGGTCCACCGGGGAGCTGTTTTTT | CASSSGLAGSTGELFF
TRBJ2-5 | . | . | TRBV18 | TGTGCCAGCTCACCACCGTACGGACTTCAAGAGACCCAGTACTTC | CASSPPYGLQETQYF
TRBJ1-2 | few | . | TRBV4-1 | TGCGCCAGCAGCCAAGCCCCGCGTGCTTTGGGCTACACCTTC | CASSQAPRALGYTF
TRBJ2-1 | . | TRBD1 | TRBV27 | TGTGCCAGCAGTACCCGACCGGGACAGGGGCCGAACAATGAGCAGTTCTTC | CASSTRPGQGPNNEQFF
TRBJ2-7 | . | . | TRBV20-1 | TGCAGTGCTAGGAGTAGCTCCTACGAGCAGTACTTC | CSARSSSYEQYF
TRBJ2-1 | . | . | TRBV28 | TGTGCCAGCAGTCCCAACCCACTGAACCAGCAGTTCTTC | CASSPNPLNQQFF
TRBJ1-2 | many | . | TRBV30 | TGTGCCTGGAGTGCCTTTGCGAGAGCTAACTATGGCTACACCTTC | CAWSAFARANYGYTF
TRBJ2-5 | . | TRBD1 | TRBV25-1 | TGTGCCAGCAGTGGCCTGGGACAGGGGGCCGCGGAGACCCAGTACTTC | CASSGLGQGAAETQYF
TRBJ1-1 | . | . | TRBV5-1 | TGCGCCAGCAGCTTGACGGGACCGATGAACACTGAAGCTTTCTTT | CASSLTGPMNTEAFF
TRBJ2-1 | . | TRBD2 | TRBV18 | TGTGCCGGCTCACCAGGGAGCGGGGGATACAATGAGCAGTTCTTC | CAGSPGSGGYNEQFF
TRBJ2-1 | . | . | TRBV6-4 | TGTGCCAGCAGCTCCACGGGGCGGGGAGCCTCCGATGAGCAGTTCTTC | CASSSTGRGASDEQFF
TRBJ2-2 | few | . | TRBV7-9 | TGTGCCAGCAGCGGCACCGGGACCTGGAGGAATTTTGGGGAGCTGTTTTTT | CASSGTGTWRNFGELFF
TRBJ2-3 | . | TRBD2 | TRBV10-1 | TGCGCCAGCAGTGGTCTGACTAGCGGGAGCACAGATACGCAGTATTTT | CASSGLTSGSTDTQYF
TRBJ2-3 | . | . | TRBV20-1 | TGCAGTGCTAGGGCGGGGACGTTAGGGAATACGCAGTATTTT | CSARAGTLGNTQYF
TRBJ1-5 | few | TRBD1 | TRBV20-1 | TGCAGTGCTGGAAGACAGGGGCATGGGAGTCAGCCCCAGCATTTT | CSAGRQGHGSQPQHF
TRBJ1-6 | . | . | TRBV12-3/TRBV12-4 | TGTGCCAGCGACCCGAACAAGAATTCACCCCTCCACTTT | CASDPNKNSPLHF
TRBJ2-1 | few | TRBD2 | TRBV5-1 | TGCGCCAGCAGCCCAGCCGGGACTAGCGTTCACAATGAGCAGTTCTTC | CASSPAGTSVHNEQFF
TRBJ1-2 | few | . | TRBV6-1 | TGTGCCAGCAGTGAAATGGAGGGAAAGTATGGCTACACCTTC | CASSEMEGKYGYTF
TRBJ2-3 | . | TRBD2 | TRBV6-1 | TGTGCCAGCATCGCCCCCCCCTTACTAGCGGGAGTCCCAGATACGCAGTATTTT | CASIAPPLLAGVPDTQYF
TRBJ1-2 | . | . | TRBV6-4 | TGTGCCAGCACCCCGTGGAACAGCTATGGCTACACCTTC | CASTPWNSYGYTF